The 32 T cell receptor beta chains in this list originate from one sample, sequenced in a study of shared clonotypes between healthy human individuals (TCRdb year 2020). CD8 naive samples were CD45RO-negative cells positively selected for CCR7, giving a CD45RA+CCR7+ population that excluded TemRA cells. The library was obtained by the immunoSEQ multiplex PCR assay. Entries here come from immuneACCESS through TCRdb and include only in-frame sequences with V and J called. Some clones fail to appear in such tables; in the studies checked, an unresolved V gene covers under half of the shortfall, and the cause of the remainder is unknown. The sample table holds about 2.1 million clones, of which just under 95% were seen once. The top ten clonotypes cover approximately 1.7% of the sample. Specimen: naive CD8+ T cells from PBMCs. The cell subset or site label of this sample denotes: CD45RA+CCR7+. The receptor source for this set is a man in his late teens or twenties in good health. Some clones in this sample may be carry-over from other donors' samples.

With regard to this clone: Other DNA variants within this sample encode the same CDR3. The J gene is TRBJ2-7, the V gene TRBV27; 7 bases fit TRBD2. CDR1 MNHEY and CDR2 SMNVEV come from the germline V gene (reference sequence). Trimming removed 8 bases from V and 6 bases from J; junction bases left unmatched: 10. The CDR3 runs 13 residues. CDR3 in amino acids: CASSPGGGGEQYF. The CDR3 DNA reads TGTGCCAGCTCCCCTGGGGGGGGAGGCGAGCAGTACTTC.

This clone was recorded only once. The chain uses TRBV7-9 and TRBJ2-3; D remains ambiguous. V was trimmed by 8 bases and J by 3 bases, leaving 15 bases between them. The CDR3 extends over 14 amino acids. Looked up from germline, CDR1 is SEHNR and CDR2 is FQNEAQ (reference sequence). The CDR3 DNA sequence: TGTGCCAGCCGGAGTTTTTTCGAGACAGATACGCAGTATTTT. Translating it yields CASRSFFETDTQYF.

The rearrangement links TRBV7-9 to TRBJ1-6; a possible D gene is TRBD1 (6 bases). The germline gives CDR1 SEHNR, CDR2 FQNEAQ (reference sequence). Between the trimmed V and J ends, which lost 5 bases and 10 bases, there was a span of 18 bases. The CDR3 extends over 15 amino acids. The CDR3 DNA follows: TGTGCCAGCAGCCTGGGTCCAGGGGTCAACTCACCCCTCCACTTT. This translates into CASSLGPGVNSPLHF.

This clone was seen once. CDR3 sequence: CAISGGEKDTGELFF. The DNA for the CDR3 is TGTGCCATCAGTGGGGGGGAAAAGGACACCGGGGAGCTGTTTTTT. The rearrangement joins TRBV10-3 to TRBJ2-2; the D gene is possibly TRBD2 (6 bases). The CDR3 is 15 residues long. Trimming stripped 4 bases from V and 3 bases from J, with 12 bases between. Germline V gene data show CDR1 as ENHRY and CDR2 as SYGVKD.

CDR3 protein: CATSSPLPEGLAGRNEQFF. Here the CDR3 DNA reads TGTGCCACCAGCAGCCCACTTCCAGAAGGACTAGCGGGAAGGAATGAGCAGTTCTTC. The chain uses TRBV15 and TRBJ2-1; 12 nucleotides line up with TRBD2. The germline V gene encodes CDR1 LNHNV and CDR2 YYDKDF (reference sequence). The J segment lost 7 bases and the V segment lost 3 bases, leaving 16 bases of the junction unmatched. This CDR3 spans 19 amino acids. Supplemented by reference TRBV15 and TRBJ2-1, the full variable domain reads DAMVIQNPRYQVTQFGKPVTLSCSQTLNHNVMYWYQQKSSQAPKLLFHYYDKDFNNEADTPDNFQSRRPNTSFCFLDIRSPGLGDTAMYLCATSSPLPEGLAGRNEQFFGPGTRLTVL.

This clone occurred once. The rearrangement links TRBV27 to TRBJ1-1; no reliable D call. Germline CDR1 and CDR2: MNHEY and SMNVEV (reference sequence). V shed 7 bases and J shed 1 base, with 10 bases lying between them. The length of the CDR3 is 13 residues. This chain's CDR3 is CASKNLGNTEAFF. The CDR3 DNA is TGTGCCAGCAAAAACCTTGGGAACACTGAAGCTTTCTTT.

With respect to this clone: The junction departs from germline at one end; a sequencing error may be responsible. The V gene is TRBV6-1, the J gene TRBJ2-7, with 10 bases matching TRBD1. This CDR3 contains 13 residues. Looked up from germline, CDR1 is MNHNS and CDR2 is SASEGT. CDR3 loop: CASTLDRGNERYF. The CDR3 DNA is TGTGCCAGCACCCTGGACAGGGGGAACGAGCGGTACTTC.

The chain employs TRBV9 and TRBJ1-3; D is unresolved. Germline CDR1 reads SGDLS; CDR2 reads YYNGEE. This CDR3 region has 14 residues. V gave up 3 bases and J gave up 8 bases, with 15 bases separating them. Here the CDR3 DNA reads TGTGCCAGCAGCGCGGGGTCGACGCGAGACACCATATATTTT. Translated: CASSAGSTRDTIYF.

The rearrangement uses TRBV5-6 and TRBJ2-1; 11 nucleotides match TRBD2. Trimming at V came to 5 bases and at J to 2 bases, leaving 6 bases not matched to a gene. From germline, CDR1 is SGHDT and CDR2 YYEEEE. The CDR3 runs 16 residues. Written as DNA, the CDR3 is TGTGCCAGCAGACCTTTAGCGGGAGGGCCCTACAATGAGCAGTTCTTC. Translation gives CASRPLAGGPYNEQFF. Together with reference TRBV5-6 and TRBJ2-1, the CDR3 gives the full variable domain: DAGVTQSPTHLIKTRGQQVTLRCSPKSGHDTVSWYQQALGQGPQFIFQYYEEEERQRGNFPDRFSGHQFPNYSSELNVNALLLGDSALYLCASRPLAGGPYNEQFFGPGTRLTVL.

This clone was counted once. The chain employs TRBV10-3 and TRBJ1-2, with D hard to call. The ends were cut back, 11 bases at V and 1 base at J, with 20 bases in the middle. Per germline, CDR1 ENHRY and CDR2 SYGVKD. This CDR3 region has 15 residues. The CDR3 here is CAARVEEQLNYGYTF. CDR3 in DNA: TGTGCCGCCCGTGTAGAGGAACAGCTTAACTATGGCTACACCTTC.

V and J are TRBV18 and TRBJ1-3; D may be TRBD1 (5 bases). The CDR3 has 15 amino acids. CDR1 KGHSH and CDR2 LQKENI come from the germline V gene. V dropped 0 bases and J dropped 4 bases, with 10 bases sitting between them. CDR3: CASSPPIGVGNTIYF. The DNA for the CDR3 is TGTGCCAGCTCACCACCAATAGGGGTCGGAAACACCATATATTTT.

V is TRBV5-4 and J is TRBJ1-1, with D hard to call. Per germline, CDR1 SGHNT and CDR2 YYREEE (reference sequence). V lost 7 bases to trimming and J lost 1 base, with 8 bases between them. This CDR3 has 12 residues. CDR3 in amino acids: CASHVENTEAFF. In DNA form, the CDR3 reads TGTGCCAGCCACGTGGAGAACACTGAAGCTTTCTTT.

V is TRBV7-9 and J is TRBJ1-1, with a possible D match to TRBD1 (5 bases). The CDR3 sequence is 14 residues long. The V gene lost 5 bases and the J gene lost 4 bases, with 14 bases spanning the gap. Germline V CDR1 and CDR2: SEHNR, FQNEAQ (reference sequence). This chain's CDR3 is CASSTRELITEAFF. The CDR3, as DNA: TGTGCCAGCAGCACCAGGGAGTTGATCACTGAAGCTTTCTTT. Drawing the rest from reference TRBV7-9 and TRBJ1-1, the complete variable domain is DTGVSQNPRHKITKRGQNVTFRCDPISEHNRLYWYRQTLGQGPEFLTYFQNEAQLEKSRLLSDRFSAERPKGSFSTLEIQRTEQGDSAMYLCASSTRELITEAFFGQGTRLTVV.

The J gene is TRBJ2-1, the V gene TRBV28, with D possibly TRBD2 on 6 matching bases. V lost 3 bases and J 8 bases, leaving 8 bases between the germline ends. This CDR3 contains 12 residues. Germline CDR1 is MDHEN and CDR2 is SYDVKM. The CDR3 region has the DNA TGTGCCAGCAGTTTTGGCGGGGATGAGCAGTTCTTC. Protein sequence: CASSFGGDEQFF.

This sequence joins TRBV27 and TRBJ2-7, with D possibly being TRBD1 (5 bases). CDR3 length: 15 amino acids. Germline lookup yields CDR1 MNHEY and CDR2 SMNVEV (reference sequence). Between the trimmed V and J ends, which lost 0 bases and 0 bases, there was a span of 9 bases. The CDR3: CASSLSLDNSYEQYF. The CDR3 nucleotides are TGTGCCAGCAGTTTATCGCTGGACAACTCCTACGAGCAGTACTTC.

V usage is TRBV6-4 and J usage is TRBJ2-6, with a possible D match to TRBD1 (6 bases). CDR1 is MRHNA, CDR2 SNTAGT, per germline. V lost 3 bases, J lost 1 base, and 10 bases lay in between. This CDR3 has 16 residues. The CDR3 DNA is TGTGCCAGCAGTGAAAGAACAGGGTCTGGGGCCAACGTCCTGACTTTC. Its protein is CASSERTGSGANVLTF.

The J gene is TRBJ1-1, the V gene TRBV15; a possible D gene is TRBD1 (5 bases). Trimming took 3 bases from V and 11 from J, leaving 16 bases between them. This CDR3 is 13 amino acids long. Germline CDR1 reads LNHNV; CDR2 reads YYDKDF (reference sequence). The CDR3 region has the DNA TGTGCCACCAGCAGGTCGGGACCGACCGGGGCTTTCTTT. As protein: CATSRSGPTGAFF. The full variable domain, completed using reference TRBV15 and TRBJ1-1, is DAMVIQNPRYQVTQFGKPVTLSCSQTLNHNVMYWYQQKSSQAPKLLFHYYDKDFNNEADTPDNFQSRRPNTSFCFLDIRSPGLGDTAMYLCATSRSGPTGAFFGQGTRLTVV.

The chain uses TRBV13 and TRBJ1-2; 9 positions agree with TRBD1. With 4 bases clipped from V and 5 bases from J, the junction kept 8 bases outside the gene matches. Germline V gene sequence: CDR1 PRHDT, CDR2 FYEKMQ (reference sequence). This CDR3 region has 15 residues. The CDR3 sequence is CASSSNRGRWYGYTF. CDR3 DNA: TGTGCCAGCAGCTCAAACAGGGGGCGGTGGTATGGCTACACCTTC.

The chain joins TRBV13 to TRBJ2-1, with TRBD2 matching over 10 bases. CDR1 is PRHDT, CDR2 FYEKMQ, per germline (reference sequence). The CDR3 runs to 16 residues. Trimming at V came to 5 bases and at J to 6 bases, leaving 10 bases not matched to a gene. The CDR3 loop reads CASSPTRLAGVNEQFF. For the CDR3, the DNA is TGTGCCAGCAGCCCAACCAGGCTAGCGGGAGTCAATGAGCAGTTCTTC.

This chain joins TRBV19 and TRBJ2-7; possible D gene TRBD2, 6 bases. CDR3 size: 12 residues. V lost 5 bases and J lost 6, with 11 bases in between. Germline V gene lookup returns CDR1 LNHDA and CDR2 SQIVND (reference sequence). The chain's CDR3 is CASSSTGVEQYF. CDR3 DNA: TGTGCCAGTAGTTCCACGGGGGTCGAGCAGTACTTC.

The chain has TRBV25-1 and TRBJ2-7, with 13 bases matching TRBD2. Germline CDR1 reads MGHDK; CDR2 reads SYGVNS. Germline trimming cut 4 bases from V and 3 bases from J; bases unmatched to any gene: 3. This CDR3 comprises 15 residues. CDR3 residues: CASSGLAGGVYEQYF. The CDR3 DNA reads TGTGCCAGCAGTGGACTAGCGGGAGGTGTCTACGAGCAGTACTTC.

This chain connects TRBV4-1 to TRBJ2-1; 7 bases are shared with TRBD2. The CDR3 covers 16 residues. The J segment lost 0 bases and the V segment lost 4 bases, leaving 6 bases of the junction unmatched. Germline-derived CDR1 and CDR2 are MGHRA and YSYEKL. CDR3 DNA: TGCGCCAGCAGCCTGGGGACTACCCTCTCCTACAATGAGCAGTTCTTC. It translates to CASSLGTTLSYNEQFF.

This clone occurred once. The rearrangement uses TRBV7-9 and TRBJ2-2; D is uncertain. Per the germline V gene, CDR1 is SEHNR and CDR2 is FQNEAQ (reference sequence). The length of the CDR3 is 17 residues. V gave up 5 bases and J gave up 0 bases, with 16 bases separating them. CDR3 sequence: CASSPDRATANTGELFF. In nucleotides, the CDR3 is TGTGCCAGCAGCCCCGACCGGGCCACAGCGAACACCGGGGAGCTGTTTTTT.

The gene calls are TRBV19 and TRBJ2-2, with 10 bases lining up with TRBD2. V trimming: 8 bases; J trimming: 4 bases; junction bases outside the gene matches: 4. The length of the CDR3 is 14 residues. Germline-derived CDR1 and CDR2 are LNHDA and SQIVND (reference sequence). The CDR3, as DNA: TGTGCCAGTGCCGGGACTAGCGTCACCGGGGAGCTGTTTTTT. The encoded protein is CASAGTSVTGELFF.

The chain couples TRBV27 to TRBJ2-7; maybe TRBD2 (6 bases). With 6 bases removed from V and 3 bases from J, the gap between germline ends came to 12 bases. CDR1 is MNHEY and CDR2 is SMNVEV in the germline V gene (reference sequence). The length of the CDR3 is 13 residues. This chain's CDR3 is CASRPVGGYEQYF. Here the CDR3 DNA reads TGTGCCAGCAGGCCCGTGGGAGGCTACGAGCAGTACTTC.

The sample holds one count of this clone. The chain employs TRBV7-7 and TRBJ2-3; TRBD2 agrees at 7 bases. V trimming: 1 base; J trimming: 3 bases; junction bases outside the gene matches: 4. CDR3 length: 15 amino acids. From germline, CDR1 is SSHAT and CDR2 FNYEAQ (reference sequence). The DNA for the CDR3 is TGTGCCAGCAGCTTAGTGGGGGGGGAAACAGATACGCAGTATTTT. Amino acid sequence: CASSLVGGETDTQYF.

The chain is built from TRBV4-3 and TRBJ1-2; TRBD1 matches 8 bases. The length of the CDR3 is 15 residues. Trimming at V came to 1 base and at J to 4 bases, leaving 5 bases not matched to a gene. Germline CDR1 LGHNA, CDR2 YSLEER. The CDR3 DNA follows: TGCGCCAGCAGCCAAGGGGCGACAGGGGCCTATGGCTACACCTTC. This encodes CASSQGATGAYGYTF.

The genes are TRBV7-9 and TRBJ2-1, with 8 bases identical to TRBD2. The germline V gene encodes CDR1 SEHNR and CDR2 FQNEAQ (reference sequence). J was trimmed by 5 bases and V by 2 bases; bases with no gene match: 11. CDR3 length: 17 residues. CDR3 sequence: CASSLSRRIAGHNEQFF. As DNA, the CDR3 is TGTGCCAGCAGCTTATCACGAAGGATAGCGGGGCACAATGAGCAGTTCTTC. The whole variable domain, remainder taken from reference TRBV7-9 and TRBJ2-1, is DTGVSQNPRHKITKRGQNVTFRCDPISEHNRLYWYRQTLGQGPEFLTYFQNEAQLEKSRLLSDRFSAERPKGSFSTLEIQRTEQGDSAMYLCASSLSRRIAGHNEQFFGPGTRLTVL.

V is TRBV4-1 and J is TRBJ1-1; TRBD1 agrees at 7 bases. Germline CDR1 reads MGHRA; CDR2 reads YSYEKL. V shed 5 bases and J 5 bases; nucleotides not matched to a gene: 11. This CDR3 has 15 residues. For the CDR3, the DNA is TGCGCCAGCAGCGCACACAGGGGAATGGAGACTGAAGCTTTCTTT. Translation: CASSAHRGMETEAFF.

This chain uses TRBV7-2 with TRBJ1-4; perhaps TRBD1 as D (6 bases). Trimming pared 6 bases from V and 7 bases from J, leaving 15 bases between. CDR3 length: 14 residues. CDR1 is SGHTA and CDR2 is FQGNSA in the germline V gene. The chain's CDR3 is CASSHRAGVEKLFF. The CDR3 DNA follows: TGTGCCAGCAGTCATCGGGCAGGGGTTGAAAAACTGTTTTTT.

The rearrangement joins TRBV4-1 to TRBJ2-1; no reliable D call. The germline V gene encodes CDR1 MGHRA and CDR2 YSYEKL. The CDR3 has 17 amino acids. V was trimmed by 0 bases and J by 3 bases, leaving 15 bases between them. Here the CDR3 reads CASSQDRGPQYYNEQFF. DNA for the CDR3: TGCGCCAGCAGCCAAGATCGCGGCCCTCAATACTACAATGAGCAGTTCTTC.

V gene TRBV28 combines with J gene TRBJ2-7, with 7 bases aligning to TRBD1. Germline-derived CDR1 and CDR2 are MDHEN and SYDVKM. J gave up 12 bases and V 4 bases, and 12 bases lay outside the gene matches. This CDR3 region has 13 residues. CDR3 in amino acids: CASSSRTGWGPYF. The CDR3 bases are TGTGCCAGCAGTTCACGGACAGGATGGGGTCCGTACTTC.